These T cell receptor beta chains were read from a single sample in a study of blood T cell repertoires in COVID-19. Assay used: immunoSEQ multiplex PCR; TCRdb lists only in-frame clones, some missing. The sample includes roughly 150,000 clones, 75% to 90% of them seen just once. The sequenced sample was peripheral blood. These receptors were obtained from an older woman with active COVID-19. The CDR3 runs from the conserved cysteine through the conserved F or W. A D gene is named only where the DNA matches it firmly. Clone size, where shown, is once, few, many, or a class for clones that have expanded.

d_call,v_call,j_call,clone_size,cdr3_nt,cdr3_aa
NA,TRBV6-1,TRBJ2-3,NA,TGTGCCAGCAGTGAAATGGCCTCTAGCACAGATACGCAGTATTTT,CASSEMASSTDTQYF
NA,TRBV5-1,TRBJ2-2,NA,TGCGCCAGCAGCTTGGTCGCGGGTAATAAGGCCGGGGAGCTGTTTTTT,CASSLVAGNKAGELFF
TRBD2,TRBV9,TRBJ2-1,NA,TGTGCCAGCAGCGTAGAAACTAGCGGGAGTCGGGGTGAGCAGTTCTTC,CASSVETSGSRGEQFF
NA,TRBV4-1,TRBJ2-7,NA,TGCGCCAGCAGCCAAGGTTTTATTGGACAACAACTCTACGAGCAGTACTTC,CASSQGFIGQQLYEQYF
TRBD1,TRBV6-5,TRBJ1-3,NA,TGTGCCAGCAGTTACACTCCCACAGGGGTTGAAAACACCATATATTTT,CASSYTPTGVENTIYF
NA,TRBV7-3,TRBJ1-5,NA,TGTGCCAGCAGCTTAAAGCGTGGTAATCAGCCCCAGCATTTT,CASSLKRGNQPQHF
NA,TRBV5-4,TRBJ2-7,NA,TGTGCCAGCAGCTTGTCATCCGAGCAGTACTTC,CASSLSSEQYF
TRBD2,TRBV27,TRBJ2-1,once,TGTGCCAGCAGTTCGGGACTAGCGCCCTACAATGAGCAGTTCTTC,CASSSGLAPYNEQFF
TRBD1,TRBV27,TRBJ1-1,NA,TGTGCCAGCAGTTTCGGGACAGGGGGTTTAGTCGCTGAAGCTTTCTTT,CASSFGTGGLVAEAFF
TRBD2,TRBV5-1,TRBJ2-3,NA,TGCGCCAGCAGCGCCGGACTAGCGGGCAGCACAGATACGCAGTATTTT,CASSAGLAGSTDTQYF
TRBD2,TRBV7-2,TRBJ2-7,NA,TGTGCCAGCAGCTCCAATCTAGCGGGGGGGGTCCGGAACTACGAGCAGTACTTC,CASSSNLAGGVRNYEQYF
TRBD2,TRBV10-3,TRBJ2-3,NA,TGTGCCCTATCTAGCGGGAGTGCAGATACGCAGTATTTT,CALSSGSADTQYF
NA,TRBV6-2/TRBV6-3,TRBJ1-5,few,TGTGCCAGCAGTTACTCGATAAGGACAATCCCCGATCAGCCCCAGCATTTT,CASSYSIRTIPDQPQHF
TRBD1,TRBV9,TRBJ1-2,once,TGTGCCAGCAGCGTAGGGGGGACAGAGGCCCATGGCTACACCTTC,CASSVGGTEAHGYTF
TRBD1,TRBV19,TRBJ1-2,NA,TGTGCCAGTAGTTCGGACAGGGGGAACTATGGCTACACCTTC,CASSSDRGNYGYTF
TRBD1,TRBV6-2/TRBV6-3,TRBJ1-2,NA,TGTGCCAGCAGCCCGACAGGGATCTATGGCTACACCTTC,CASSPTGIYGYTF
NA,TRBV7-8,TRBJ1-1,NA,TGTGCCAGCAGCTACAGGAGGGGGAACACTGAAGCTTTCTTT,CASSYRRGNTEAFF
TRBD1,TRBV6-2/TRBV6-3,TRBJ1-6,NA,TGTGCCAGCAGTAAACAGGGGATTGTATCACCCCTCCACTTT,CASSKQGIVSPLHF
NA,TRBV24-1,TRBJ1-4,NA,TGTGCCACCAGTGATTCGTGGACTATAACTAATGAAAAACTGTTTTTT,CATSDSWTITNEKLFF
TRBD2,TRBV5-4,TRBJ2-3,NA,TGTGCCAGCAGCCCGGGACTAGCGGGAGGAAAAGATACGCAGTATTTT,CASSPGLAGGKDTQYF
TRBD2,TRBV28,TRBJ2-7,NA,TGTGCCAGCAGACTAGCGGGAGCACGGGGGAACTACGAGCAGTACTTC,CASRLAGARGNYEQYF
TRBD1,TRBV7-2,TRBJ1-2,NA,TGTGCCAGCAGCCGCCAAGCAACGGACAGGCTCTATGGCTACACCTTC,CASSRQATDRLYGYTF
TRBD1,TRBV5-1,TRBJ2-7,NA,TGCGCCAGCAGCTCCCTTCCCGGGACAGCCCTCACCTACGAGCAGTACTTC,CASSSLPGTALTYEQYF
TRBD1,TRBV18,TRBJ1-3,NA,TGTGCCAGCTCACAAGGGACAGTCTTCTCTGGAAACACCATATATTTT,CASSQGTVFSGNTIYF
TRBD2,TRBV7-3,TRBJ2-1,NA,TGTGCCAGCAGCCTTATCCCCTCTAGCGGACTCTACAATGAGCAGTTCTTC,CASSLIPSSGLYNEQFF
NA,TRBV6-2/TRBV6-3,TRBJ2-7,NA,TGTGCCAGCAGCTCCCCCTTGCCTAAGCCGCGGGTCTACGAGCAGTACTTC,CASSSPLPKPRVYEQYF
NA,TRBV2,TRBJ1-2,NA,TGTGCCAGCAGTGAATCCCGGGCTAACTATGGCTACACCTTC,CASSESRANYGYTF
TRBD2,TRBV24-1,TRBJ2-1,once,TGTGCCACCAGTGATTTGGGCGGGAGACTTGAGCAGTTCTTC,CATSDLGGRLEQFF
NA,TRBV5-1,TRBJ1-6,NA,TGCGCCAGCAGCATCCGACAGGTCGGGAATTCACCCCTCCACTTT,CASSIRQVGNSPLHF
TRBD1,TRBV12-3/TRBV12-4,TRBJ1-1,NA,TGTGCCAGCAGGACAGGGGGCAAAACTGAAGCTTTCTTT,CASRTGGKTEAFF
NA,TRBV19,TRBJ2-6,NA,TGTGCCAGTAGTATAGTGACCCACAGAATTCCCAACGTCCTGACTTTC,CASSIVTHRIPNVLTF
NA,TRBV7-9,TRBJ2-1,NA,TGTGCCAGCAGCTTGGCAAACTACAATGAGCAGTTCTTC,CASSLANYNEQFF
NA,TRBV28,TRBJ1-4,NA,TGTGCCAGCAGTCCTCCGGGACACCAGAATGAAAAACTGTTTTTT,CASSPPGHQNEKLFF
NA,TRBV30,TRBJ1-1,NA,TGTGCCTGGAGCCGGCCTCAGGGAGGTTCAGCTTTCTTT,CAWSRPQGGSAFF
NA,TRBV5-6,TRBJ2-7,NA,TGTGCCAGCAGCTTGTCATTTAAGCGGCACTCCTACGAGCAGTACTTC,CASSLSFKRHSYEQYF
TRBD1,TRBV4-3,TRBJ1-6,few,TGCGCCAGCAGCCAAGGACCCGGGACAGTGGATTCACCCCTCCACTTT,CASSQGPGTVDSPLHF
TRBD1,TRBV28,TRBJ2-7,NA,TGTGCCAGCAGTTTTTCGGTCCGGACAGGGTCCTACGAGCAGTACTTC,CASSFSVRTGSYEQYF
NA,TRBV18,TRBJ1-1,NA,TGTGCCAGCTCACCCCAGGGGAAGGGGGACACTGAAGCTTTCTTT,CASSPQGKGDTEAFF
NA,TRBV29-1,TRBJ1-3,once,TGCAGCGTTCGGTACAGCGGAAACTCTGGAAACACCATATATTTT,CSVRYSGNSGNTIYF